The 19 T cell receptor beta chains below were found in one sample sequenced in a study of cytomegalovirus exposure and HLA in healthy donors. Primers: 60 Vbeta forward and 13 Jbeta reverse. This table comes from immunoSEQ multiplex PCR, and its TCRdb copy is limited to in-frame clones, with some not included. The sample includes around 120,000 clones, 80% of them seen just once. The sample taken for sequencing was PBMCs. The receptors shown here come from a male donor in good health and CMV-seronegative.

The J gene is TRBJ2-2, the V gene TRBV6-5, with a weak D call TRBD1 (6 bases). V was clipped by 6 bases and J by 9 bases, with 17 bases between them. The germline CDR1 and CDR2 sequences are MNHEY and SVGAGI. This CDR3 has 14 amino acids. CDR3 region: CASSPQGTYRELFF. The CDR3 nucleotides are TGTGCCAGCAGCCCCCAGGGGACATATAGGGAGCTGTTTTTT.

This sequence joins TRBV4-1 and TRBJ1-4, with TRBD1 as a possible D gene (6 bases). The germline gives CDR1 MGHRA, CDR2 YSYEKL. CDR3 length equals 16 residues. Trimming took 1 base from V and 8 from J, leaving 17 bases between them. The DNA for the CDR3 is TGCGCCAGCAGCCAAGTCCCCGGGGGGGCGAACGAAAAACTGTTTTTT. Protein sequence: CASSQVPGGANEKLFF.

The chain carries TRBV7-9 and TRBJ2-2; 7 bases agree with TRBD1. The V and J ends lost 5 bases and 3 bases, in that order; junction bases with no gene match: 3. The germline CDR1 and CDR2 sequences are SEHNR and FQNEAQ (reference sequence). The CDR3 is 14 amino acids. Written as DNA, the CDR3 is TGTGCCAGCAGCCTGGGACAGTACACCGGGGAGCTGTTTTTT. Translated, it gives CASSLGQYTGELFF.

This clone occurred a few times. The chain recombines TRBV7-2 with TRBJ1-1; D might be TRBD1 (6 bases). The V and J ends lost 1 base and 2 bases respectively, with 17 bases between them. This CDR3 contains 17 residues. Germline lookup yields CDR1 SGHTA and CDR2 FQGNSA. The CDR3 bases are TGTGCCAGCAGCTTAGAGGGTTTTTTGACAGGCAACACTGAAGCTTTCTTT. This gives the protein CASSLEGFLTGNTEAFF.

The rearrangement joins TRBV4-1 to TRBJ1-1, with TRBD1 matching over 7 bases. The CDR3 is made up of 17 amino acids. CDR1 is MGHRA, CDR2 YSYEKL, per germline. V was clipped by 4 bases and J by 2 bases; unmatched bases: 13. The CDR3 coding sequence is TGCGCCAGCAGCCGGCTAGGGATGGCAGGGGGTAACACTGAAGCTTTCTTT. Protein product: CASSRLGMAGGNTEAFF.

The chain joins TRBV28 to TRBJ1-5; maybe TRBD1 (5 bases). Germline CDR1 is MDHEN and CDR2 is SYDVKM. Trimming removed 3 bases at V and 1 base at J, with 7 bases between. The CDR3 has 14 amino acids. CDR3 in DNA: TGTGCCAGCAGTTTGTCAGGGAGCAATCAGCCCCAGCATTTT. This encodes CASSLSGSNQPQHF.

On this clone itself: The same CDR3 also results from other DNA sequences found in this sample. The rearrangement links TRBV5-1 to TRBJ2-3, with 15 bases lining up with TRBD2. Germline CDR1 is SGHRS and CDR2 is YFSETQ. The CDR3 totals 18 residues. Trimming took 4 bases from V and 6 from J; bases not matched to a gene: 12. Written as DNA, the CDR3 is TGCGCCAGCAGCCTCGGACTAGCGGGAGGGCCAAGGACGGATACGCAGTATTTT. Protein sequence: CASSLGLAGGPRTDTQYF.

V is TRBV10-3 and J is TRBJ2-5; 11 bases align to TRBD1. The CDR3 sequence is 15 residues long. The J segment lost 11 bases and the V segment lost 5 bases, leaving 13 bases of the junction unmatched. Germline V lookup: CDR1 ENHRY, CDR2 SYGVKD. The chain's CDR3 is CAISTRTGGLGEQYF. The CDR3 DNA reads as TGTGCCATCAGTACCAGGACAGGGGGCTTGGGGGAGCAGTACTTC.

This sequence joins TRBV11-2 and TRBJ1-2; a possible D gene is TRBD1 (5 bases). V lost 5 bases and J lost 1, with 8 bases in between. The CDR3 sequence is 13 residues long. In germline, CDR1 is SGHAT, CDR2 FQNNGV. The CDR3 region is CASSAQDNYGYTF. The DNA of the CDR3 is TGTGCCAGCAGCGCACAGGATAACTATGGCTACACCTTC.

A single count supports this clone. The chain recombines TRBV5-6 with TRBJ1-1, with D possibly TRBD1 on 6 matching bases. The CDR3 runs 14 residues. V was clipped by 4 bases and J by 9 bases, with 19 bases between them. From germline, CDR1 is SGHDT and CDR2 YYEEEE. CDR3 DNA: TGTGCCAGCAGCGGGGGGGGAGGGGGTCTTAAAGCTTTCTTT. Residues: CASSGGGGGLKAFF. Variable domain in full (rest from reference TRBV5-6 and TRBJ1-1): DAGVTQSPTHLIKTRGQQVTLRCSPKSGHDTVSWYQQALGQGPQFIFQYYEEEERQRGNFPDRFSGHQFPNYSSELNVNALLLGDSALYLCASSGGGGGLKAFFGQGTRLTVV.

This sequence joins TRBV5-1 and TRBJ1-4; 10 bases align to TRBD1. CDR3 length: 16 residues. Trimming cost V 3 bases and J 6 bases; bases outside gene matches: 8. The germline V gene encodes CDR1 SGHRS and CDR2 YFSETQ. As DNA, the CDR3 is TGCGCCAGCAGCTCCCCGACAGGGGGCAAAGATGAAAAACTGTTTTTT. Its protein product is CASSSPTGGKDEKLFF.

The CDR3 bases are TGTGCCAGTAGTATGGACAGGGACCAAGAGACCCAGTACTTC. Protein sequence: CASSMDRDQETQYF. The genes are TRBV19 and TRBJ2-5; TRBD1 aligns across 8 bases. The germline V gene encodes CDR1 LNHDA and CDR2 SQIVND (reference sequence). CDR3 length: 14 amino acids. The J segment lost 0 bases and the V segment lost 3 bases, leaving 0 bases of the junction unmatched.

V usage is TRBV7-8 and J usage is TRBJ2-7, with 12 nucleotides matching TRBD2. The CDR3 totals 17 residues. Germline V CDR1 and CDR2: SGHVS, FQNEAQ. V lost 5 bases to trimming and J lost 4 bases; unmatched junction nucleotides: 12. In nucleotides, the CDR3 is TGTGCCAGCAGCCCCGGCCCTAGCGGGAGGGTGCATTACGAGCAGTACTTC. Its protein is CASSPGPSGRVHYEQYF.

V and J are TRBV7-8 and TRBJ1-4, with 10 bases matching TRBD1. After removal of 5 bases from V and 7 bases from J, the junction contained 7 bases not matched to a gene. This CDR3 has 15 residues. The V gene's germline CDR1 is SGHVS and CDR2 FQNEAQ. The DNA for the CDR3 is TGTGCCAGCAGCCTCTTATGGGACAGGGGTGAAAAACTGTTTTTT. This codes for CASSLLWDRGEKLFF. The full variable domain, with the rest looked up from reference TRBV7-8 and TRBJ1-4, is GAGVSQSPRYKVAKRGQDVALRCDPISGHVSLFWYQQALGQGPEFLTYFQNEAQLDKSGLPSDRFFAERPEGSVSTLKIQRTQQEDSAVYLCASSLLWDRGEKLFFGSGTQLSVL.

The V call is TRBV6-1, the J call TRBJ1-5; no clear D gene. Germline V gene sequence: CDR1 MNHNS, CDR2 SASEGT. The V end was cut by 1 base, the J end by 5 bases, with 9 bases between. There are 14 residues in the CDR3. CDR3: CASSEVGRDQPQHF. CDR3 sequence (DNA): TGTGCCAGCAGTGAAGTAGGGAGGGATCAGCCCCAGCATTTT.

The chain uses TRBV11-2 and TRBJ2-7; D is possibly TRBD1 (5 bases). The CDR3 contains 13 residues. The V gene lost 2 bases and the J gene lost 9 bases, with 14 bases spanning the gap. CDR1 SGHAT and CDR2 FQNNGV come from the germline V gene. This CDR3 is CASSLPGHVGQYF. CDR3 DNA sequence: TGTGCCAGCAGCTTACCCGGACATGTTGGGCAGTACTTC.

The CDR3 sequence is CASSPSWGGVGAEAFF. As DNA, the CDR3 is TGTGCCAGCAGCCCCTCTTGGGGAGGGGTCGGGGCTGAAGCTTTCTTT. The chain combines TRBV7-9 with TRBJ1-1, with D tentatively TRBD1 (5 bases). The CDR3 length is 16 residues. Germline assignment: CDR1 SEHNR and CDR2 FQNEAQ (reference sequence). Deletions cut 5 bases from V and 6 bases from J, with 22 bases between.

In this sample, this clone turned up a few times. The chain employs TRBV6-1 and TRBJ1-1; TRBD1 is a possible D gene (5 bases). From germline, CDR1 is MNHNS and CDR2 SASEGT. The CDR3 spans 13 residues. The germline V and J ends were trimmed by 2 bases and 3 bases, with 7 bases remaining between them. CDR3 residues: CASSERGYTEAFF. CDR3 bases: TGTGCCAGCAGTGAACGGGGGTACACTGAAGCTTTCTTT.

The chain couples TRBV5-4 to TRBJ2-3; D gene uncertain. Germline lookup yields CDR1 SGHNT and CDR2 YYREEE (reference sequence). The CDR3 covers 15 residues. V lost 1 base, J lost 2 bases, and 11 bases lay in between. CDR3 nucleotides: TGTGCCAGCAGCTTGTTTTCGCGGCACACAGATACGCAGTATTTT. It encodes CASSLFSRHTDTQYF. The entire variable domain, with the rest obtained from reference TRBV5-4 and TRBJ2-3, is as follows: ETGVTQSPTHLIKTRGQQVTLRCSSQSGHNTVSWYQQALGQGPQFIFQYYREEENGRGNFPPRFSGLQFPNYSSELNVNALELDDSALYLCASSLFSRHTDTQYFGPGTRLTVL.